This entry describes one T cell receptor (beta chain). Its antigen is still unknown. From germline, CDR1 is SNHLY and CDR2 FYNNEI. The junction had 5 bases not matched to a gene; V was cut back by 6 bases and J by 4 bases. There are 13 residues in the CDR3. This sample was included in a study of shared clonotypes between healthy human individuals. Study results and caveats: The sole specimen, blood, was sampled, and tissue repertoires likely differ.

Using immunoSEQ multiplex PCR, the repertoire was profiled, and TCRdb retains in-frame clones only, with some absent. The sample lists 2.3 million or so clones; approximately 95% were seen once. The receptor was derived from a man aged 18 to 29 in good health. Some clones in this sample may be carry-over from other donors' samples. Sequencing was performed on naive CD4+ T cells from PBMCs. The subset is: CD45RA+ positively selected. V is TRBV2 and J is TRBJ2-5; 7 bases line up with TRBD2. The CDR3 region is CASRGLAGETQYF. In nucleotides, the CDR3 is TGTGCCAGCAGAGGGTTAGCGGGAGAGACCCAGTACTTC.